The 27 T cell receptor beta chains given below trace back to one sample, sequenced in a study of CD8 T cells in Susac syndrome. cDNA came from about 0.5 to 1 ug RNA primed by random hexamers. TCRdb processed the immunoSEQ multiplex PCR reads anew with MiXCR; each CDR3 protein has one entry. The table shows approximately 100,000 distinct CDR3 sequences, with about 93% occurring only once. The sample was CD4+ T cells from PBMCs. Every receptor here comes from a human donor in good health.

The CDR3 region is CASTRTGDSTSGYTF. The CDR3 DNA reads as TGCGCCAGCACTCGCACAGGGGATTCTACGAGTGGCTACACCTTC. This rearrangement joins TRBV4-3 to TRBJ1-2; 7 nucleotides agree with TRBD1. Germline V lookup: CDR1 LGHNA, CDR2 YSLEER. Germline trimming cut 7 bases from V and 7 bases from J; bases unmatched to any gene: 15. The CDR3 runs to 15 residues.

V gene TRBV7-8 combines with J gene TRBJ1-2, with D unresolved. Trimming took off 5 bases at V and 2 bases at J, with 9 bases between the two ends. Per germline, CDR1 SGHVS and CDR2 FQNEAQ. The CDR3 extends over 13 amino acids. CDR3 sequence reads: CASSADGNYGYTF. Written as DNA, the CDR3 is TGTGCCAGCAGCGCGGACGGAAACTATGGCTACACCTTC.

The J gene is TRBJ2-5, the V gene TRBV11-2; D possibly matches TRBD1 or TRBD2 (6 bases each). From germline, CDR1 is SGHAT and CDR2 FQNNGV. The CDR3 is 16 amino acids. Deletions cut 1 base from V and 4 bases from J, with 16 bases between. This CDR3 is CASSLGGSGGRETQYF. CDR3 DNA: TGTGCCAGCAGCTTAGGGGGGTCTGGGGGGCGAGAGACCCAGTACTTC. The full variable domain, its missing parts supplied by reference TRBV11-2 and TRBJ2-5, is EAGVAQSPRYKIIEKRQSVAFWCNPISGHATLYWYQQILGQGPKLLIQFQNNGVVDDSQLPKDRFSAERLKGVDSTLKIQPAKLEDSAVYLCASSLGGSGGRETQYFGPGTRLLVL.

The CDR3 reads CSARRSGEAKNIQYF. CDR3 coding DNA: TGCAGTGCCCGGAGATCAGGGGAAGCCAAAAACATTCAGTACTTC. This chain links TRBV20-1 with TRBJ2-4, with D perhaps matching TRBD1 (6 bases). This CDR3 has 15 residues. From germline, CDR1 is DFQATT and CDR2 SNEGSKA (reference sequence). V was cut by 6 bases and J by 0 bases, with 15 bases left in between.

The chain joins TRBV5-5 to TRBJ1-2, with D perhaps TRBD1 (5 bases). V shed 6 bases and J shed 9 bases, with 21 bases lying between them. The CDR3 length is 14 residues. Germline CDR1 SGHKS, CDR2 YYEKEE (reference sequence). The CDR3 DNA follows: TGTGCCAGCACCCAAGACGGGGCTGGAATAAGCTACACCTTC. Translating it yields CASTQDGAGISYTF.

This chain links TRBV12-3 or TRBV12-4 with TRBJ2-7; D assignment may be TRBD1 or TRBD2 (6 bases each). This CDR3 has 14 residues. V lost 2 bases and J 5 bases, leaving 13 bases between the germline ends. The CDR3 spells CASSLMGGRNEQYF. The CDR3 DNA sequence: TGTGCCAGCAGTTTAATGGGGGGCCGGAACGAGCAGTACTTC.

The CDR3 region is CASSVDPLRQFNSPLHF. CDR3 bases: TGTGCCAGTAGCGTCGACCCATTGCGACAGTTTAATTCACCCCTCCACTTT. The chain employs TRBV19 and TRBJ1-6, with D possibly TRBD1 on 5 matching bases. V was clipped by 6 bases and J by 6 bases, with 21 bases between them. This CDR3 has 17 residues. CDR1 and CDR2 (germline): LNHDA, SQIVND (reference sequence).

The chain employs TRBV3-1 and TRBJ2-7; 8 bases are a match to TRBD1. The V and J ends lost 4 bases and 4 bases, in that order; junction bases with no gene match: 9. Germline CDR1 reads LGHDT; CDR2 reads YNNKEL (reference sequence). The CDR3 is made up of 15 amino acids. DNA for the CDR3: TGTGCCAGCAGCCGGCTCCCGGGACAGGCGTACGAGCAGTACTTC. Encoded protein: CASSRLPGQAYEQYF.

The V gene is TRBV6-5, the J gene TRBJ2-3; D perhaps matches TRBD1 (6 bases). V shed 8 bases and J shed 2 bases, with 14 bases lying between them. In germline, CDR1 is MNHEY, CDR2 SVGAGI. The CDR3 spans 14 residues. The CDR3 sequence: CASWTASFTDTQYF. For the CDR3, the DNA is TGTGCCAGCTGGACAGCCTCTTTCACAGATACGCAGTATTTT.

The chain joins TRBV20-1 to TRBJ2-4, with D possibly being TRBD1 (5 bases). Trimming pared 3 bases from V and 0 bases from J, leaving 9 bases between. In germline, CDR1 is DFQATT, CDR2 SNEGSKA (reference sequence). CDR3 length: 14 amino acids. The CDR3 is CSASPGLAKNIQYF. The DNA for the CDR3 is TGCAGTGCTAGCCCAGGGCTAGCCAAAAACATTCAGTACTTC.

The rearrangement links TRBV20-1 to TRBJ2-7; 11 nucleotides align to TRBD2. With 2 bases clipped from V and 9 bases from J, the junction kept 6 bases outside the gene matches. Looked up from germline, CDR1 is DFQATT and CDR2 is SNEGSKA (reference sequence). CDR3 length: 13 amino acids. The CDR3 nucleotides read TGCAGTGCTAGATCCCCTACTAGCGGGGGGCAGTACTTC. It specifies CSARSPTSGGQYF.

The chain couples TRBV2 to TRBJ2-5; TRBD2 aligns across 9 bases. CDR1 is SNHLY and CDR2 is FYNNEI in the germline V gene. This CDR3 spans 16 amino acids. V lost 2 bases and J lost 5; bases outside the gene matches: 9. In DNA, the CDR3 is TGTGCCAGCAGTGAAAAAGCGGGAGGCCTAGGCGAGACCCAGTACTTC. This sequence encodes CASSEKAGGLGETQYF. The full variable domain, its missing parts supplied by reference TRBV2 and TRBJ2-5, is EPEVTQTPSHQVTQMGQEVILRCVPISNHLYFYWYRQILGQKVEFLVSFYNNEISEKSEIFDDQFSVERPDGSNFTLKIRSTKLEDSAMYFCASSEKAGGLGETQYFGPGTRLLVL.

This clonotype was counted a few times. The V gene is TRBV5-6, the J gene TRBJ2-2; 7 bases line up with TRBD1. In germline, CDR1 is SGHDT, CDR2 YYEEEE. There are 15 residues in the CDR3. J gave up 0 bases and V 4 bases, and 3 bases lay outside the gene matches. The CDR3 coding sequence is TGTGCCAGCAGCATTGGGACAGCGAACACCGGGGAGCTGTTTTTT. Translation: CASSIGTANTGELFF.

The rearrangement joins TRBV7-2 to TRBJ1-6, with TRBD1 matching over 7 bases. CDR3 size: 15 residues. From germline, CDR1 is SGHTA and CDR2 FQGNSA. J was trimmed by 7 bases and V by 1 base; bases with no gene match: 4. The CDR3 is CASSLGQGRNSPLHF. The CDR3, as DNA: TGTGCCAGCAGCTTAGGACAGGGTCGAAATTCACCCCTCCACTTT.

This chain uses TRBV7-2 with TRBJ1-6; D not resolved. Germline loops: CDR1 SGHTA, CDR2 FQGNSA. With 4 bases removed from V and 6 bases from J, the gap between germline ends came to 7 bases. The CDR3 has 13 residues. CDR3 sequence: CASSSRPNSPLHF. CDR3 bases: TGTGCCAGCAGCTCAAGACCTAATTCACCCCTCCACTTT.

The genes are TRBV5-6 and TRBJ2-1; D is unresolved. Germline loops: CDR1 SGHDT, CDR2 YYEEEE. Trimming removed 6 bases at V and 0 bases at J, with 16 bases between. The CDR3 extends over 16 amino acids. CDR3 sequence (DNA): TGTGCCAGCACCTCGTGGATTTTACGCTCCTACAATGAGCAGTTCTTC. The encoded protein is CASTSWILRSYNEQFF.

CDR3 DNA sequence: TGTGCCAGCAGTTACTCCCAGCGGGACTCCTACAATGAGCAGTTCTTC. This translates into CASSYSQRDSYNEQFF. The chain recombines TRBV6-6 with TRBJ2-1; TRBD2 matches at 7 bases. The CDR3 is 16 residues long. The ends lost 0 bases at V and 0 bases at J; junction bases unmatched: 2. CDR1 MNHNY and CDR2 SVGAGI come from the germline V gene (reference sequence).

V usage is TRBV7-2 and J usage is TRBJ2-7; 10 bases fit TRBD1. CDR3 length: 13 residues. With V trimmed by 1 base and J by 12 bases, 6 bases remained unmatched. Per the germline V gene, CDR1 is SGHTA and CDR2 is FQGNSA. The CDR3 DNA follows: TGTGCCAGCAGCTTAGTCGGGACAGGGGTCTGGTACTTC. This translates into CASSLVGTGVWYF.

The chain carries TRBV6-2 or TRBV6-3 and TRBJ2-3; a weak D match, TRBD2 (5 bases). Germline lookup yields CDR1 MNHEY and CDR2 SVGEGT. The CDR3 loop spans 14 amino acids. The ends were cut back, 1 base at V and 4 bases at J, with 9 bases in the middle. The CDR3 nucleotides read TGTGCCAGCAGTTACTTGGGTAGCGCAGATACGCAGTATTTT. It yields the protein CASSYLGSADTQYF.

The chain recombines TRBV20-1 with TRBJ2-7; TRBD2 agrees at 8 bases. Per the germline V gene, CDR1 is DFQATT and CDR2 is SNEGSKA (reference sequence). The V segment lost 7 bases and the J segment 3 bases; nucleotides outside the gene matches: 8. CDR3 length: 13 residues. This CDR3 reads CSVSAGADYEQYF. CDR3 sequence (DNA): TGCAGTGTTTCAGCGGGGGCCGACTACGAGCAGTACTTC.

The chain combines TRBV5-1 with TRBJ2-6; maybe TRBD2 (5 bases). The CDR3 contains 13 residues. CDR1 is SGHRS and CDR2 is YFSETQ in the germline V gene. The germline V and J ends were trimmed by 6 bases and 8 bases, with 12 bases remaining between them. The CDR3, as DNA: TGCGCCAGCAAGACCGGGGTAACCAACGTCCTGACTTTC. This sequence encodes CASKTGVTNVLTF.

This chain connects TRBV7-9 to TRBJ1-2; tentatively, D is TRBD1 (5 bases). Germline CDR1 is SEHNR and CDR2 is FQNEAQ (reference sequence). Trimming shortened V by 11 bases and J by 8 bases, and 15 bases separated the two germline ends. The length of the CDR3 is 11 residues. For the CDR3, the DNA is TGTGCCCTGCGGACAACAAGGGGCTACACCTTC. Translating gives CALRTTRGYTF.

The chain joins TRBV7-9 to TRBJ2-6, with D possibly being TRBD2 (5 bases). V gave up 4 bases and J gave up 4 bases, with 11 bases separating them. Germline V gives CDR1 SEHNR, CDR2 FQNEAQ (reference sequence). CDR3 size: 15 residues. Here the CDR3 reads CASSWTASGANVLTF. CDR3 sequence (DNA): TGTGCCAGCAGCTGGACTGCATCGGGGGCCAACGTCCTGACTTTC.

This chain joins TRBV4-3 and TRBJ1-1, with D unclear. CDR3 length equals 12 residues. The germline CDR1 and CDR2 sequences are LGHNA and YSLEER. The ends were cut back, 0 bases at V and 7 bases at J, with 6 bases in the middle. The DNA for the CDR3 is TGCGCCAGCAGCCAAGAACGGGGTGAAGCTTTCTTT. Translated: CASSQERGEAFF.

The V and J genes are TRBV2 and TRBJ2-7, with D perhaps matching TRBD2 (6 bases). V was shortened by 4 bases and J by 9 bases, with 19 bases between the two germline ends. The germline gives CDR1 SNHLY, CDR2 FYNNEI. CDR3 length: 14 residues. CDR3 DNA: TGTGCCAGCAGTGGACTAGGCTCGATTGGCGGGCAGTACTTC. Translation: CASSGLGSIGGQYF.

In its sample, this clonotype was seen a few times. This chain's CDR3 is CASSVGWKSDPSYYGYTF. As DNA, the CDR3 is TGTGCCAGCAGCGTTGGATGGAAATCGGACCCGAGCTACTATGGCTACACCTTC. The V gene is TRBV7-8, the J gene TRBJ1-2; D call uncertain. V was cut by 5 bases and J by 3 bases, with 25 bases left in between. From germline, CDR1 is SGHVS and CDR2 FQNEAQ. This CDR3 region has 18 residues.

The chain carries TRBV20-1 and TRBJ2-1; unclear D gene. The length of the CDR3 is 13 residues. Deletions cut 1 base from V and 2 bases from J, with 6 bases between. CDR1 DFQATT and CDR2 SNEGSKA come from the germline V gene (reference sequence). CDR3 sequence reads: CSARALAYNEQFF. As DNA, the CDR3 is TGCAGTGCTAGAGCACTCGCCTACAATGAGCAGTTCTTC.